This TCR beta chain was sequenced for a study of glioma-infiltrating T cells after dendritic cell vaccination (dated by TCRdb to about 2016). About the full investigation: Of the 15 glioblastoma patients in the cohort, all drawn from Phase I and II dendritic cell vaccination trials, 9 were newly diagnosed and 6 had recurrent disease. Between about 2002 and 2013, patients were given autologous tumor lysate-pulsed dendritic cell vaccination. To make the vaccine, monocyte-derived dendritic cells were cultured for 7 to 8 days with IL-4 and GM-CSF and then pulsed overnight with autologous tumor lysate. Three intradermal dendritic cell vaccine injections were administered to patients at biweekly intervals in the arm below the axilla. Deep sequencing of TCR beta CDR3 regions was used to quantify tumor-infiltrating lymphocyte content and compare tumor and blood repertoires in dendritic cell-vaccinated glioblastoma patients. Survival after dendritic cell vaccination was correlated with TCR sequencing metrics, such as TIL content and the overlap between tumor and blood repertoires. Broad study findings and their caveats: TCR clonality showed no direct relationship with survival, which suggests that a diverse polyclonal response may matter. The cohort was small and heterogeneous, with few patients having full blood and tumor sets and even fewer initial-recurrent tumor pairs. After dendritic cell vaccination, a higher estimated pretreatment TIL content predicted longer time to progression and overall survival. The three-group TCR overlap response model was described as speculative and requiring prospective validation.

The sample's time point label, decoded: after dendritic cell vaccination, including at tumor progression/relapse. To be selected, patients needed enough residual fresh-frozen tumor tissue and more than two years of available survival data. None of the glioblastoma patients carried an isocitrate dehydrogenase mutation, although molecular status otherwise varied. PBMC collection took place before vaccination, two weeks after the third vaccination, and at tumor progression if progression occurred. The Qiagen DNeasy Blood extraction Kit was used to extract genomic DNA. Points on this clone: Its antigen is still unknown. No base quality information exists; no much larger clone differs at one position.

V drops 5 bases and J drops 5 bases, leaving 16 bases in between. From the cysteine up to the phenylalanine, the CDR3 has a length of 15 residues. Only CDR3 DNA remains: 45 bases, in frame from the first base. In the germline V gene (reference sequence), CDR1 corresponds to PRHDT and CDR2 to FYEKMQ. TCRB CDR3 regions were amplified from about 2 ug genomic DNA, or all available DNA if less, using the immunoSEQ assay. For multiplex PCR, 60 forward primers for TCR V beta segments and 13 reverse primers for J beta segments were used. To estimate the number of reads per starting template, synthetic control templates were added to each sample at limiting dilution. The Illumina HiSeq System generated 87 bp sequencing reads. The authors processed their data as follows. PCR and sequencing errors were removed by merging closely related sequences with a nearest neighbor algorithm. TCR overlap was defined as the percentage of unique tumor TCR beta sequences that were also present in the same patient's peripheral blood. This immuneACCESS table, as held by TCRdb, lists in-frame sequences with V and J called but not all clones. Of the missing ones, under half trace to an unresolved V gene in checked studies; the others have no known cause. V and J calls and clone size come straight from that table; D and trimming were deduced from the DNA. Present in this sample are some 78,000 clones, 85% of which were seen just once. More than 8% of the sample belongs to the ten largest clones.

This sequence was found in a human donor with glioblastoma. The source was blood, collected after dendritic cell vaccination. The sequence links TRBV13 to TRBJ2-4; the D gene is perhaps TRBD1, on 8 matching bases. CDR3 region: CASSQTGAGENIQYF. The nucleotide sequence is given as TGTGCCAGCAGCCAGACAGGGGCGGGGGAAAACATTCAGTACTTC.